The clone carrying this T cell receptor beta chain appeared many times. This CDR3 contains 16 residues. J was trimmed by 3 bases and V by 7 bases; bases with no gene match: 12. Germline CDR1 MDHEN, CDR2 SYDVKM. This sample is drawn from a study of early T cells in non-severe SARS-CoV-2 infection. In the study overall: Sequencing of unsorted whole blood was done on bulk RNA, leaving chains unpaired.

The TCR library protocol was used to attach unique molecular identifiers. These identifiers were attached to individual cDNA molecules. TCRdb reprocessed the 5' RACE reads via MiXCR and lists one record per CDR3 protein. Altogether about 46,000 distinct CDR3 sequences are present, roughly a tenth being singletons, with the ten largest covering around 5.3%. The chain uses TRBV28 and TRBJ2-7, with 10 bases that match TRBD1. Source: whole blood, taken at baseline. The TCR sequence derives from an adult who was a healthcare worker with PCR-confirmed SARS-CoV-2 infection or an uninfected control (not recorded which). The CDR3 protein is CASIGPTGTGVYEQYF. Written as DNA, the CDR3 is TGTGCCAGCATAGGCCCGACCGGGACAGGGGTCTACGAGCAGTACTTC.